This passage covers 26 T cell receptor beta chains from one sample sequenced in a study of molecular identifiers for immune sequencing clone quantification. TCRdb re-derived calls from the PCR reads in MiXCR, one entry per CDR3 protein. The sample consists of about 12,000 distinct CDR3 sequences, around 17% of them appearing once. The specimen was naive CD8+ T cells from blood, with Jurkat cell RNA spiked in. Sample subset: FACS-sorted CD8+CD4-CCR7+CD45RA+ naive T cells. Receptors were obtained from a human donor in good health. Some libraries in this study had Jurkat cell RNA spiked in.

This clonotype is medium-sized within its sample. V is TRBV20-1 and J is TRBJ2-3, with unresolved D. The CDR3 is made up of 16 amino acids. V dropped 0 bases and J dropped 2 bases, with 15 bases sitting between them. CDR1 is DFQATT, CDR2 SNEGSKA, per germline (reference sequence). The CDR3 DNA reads TGCAGTGCTAGAGATCTAGTGACGGATCTCACAGATACGCAGTATTTT. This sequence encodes CSARDLVTDLTDTQYF.

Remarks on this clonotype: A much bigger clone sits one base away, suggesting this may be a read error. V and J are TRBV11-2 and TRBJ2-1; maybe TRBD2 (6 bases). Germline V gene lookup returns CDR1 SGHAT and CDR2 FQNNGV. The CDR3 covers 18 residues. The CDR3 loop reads CASSLETSLSGRYNERFF. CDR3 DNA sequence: TGTGCCAGCAGCTTAGAGACTAGTCTCTCCGGGCGCTACAATGAGCGGTTCTTC.

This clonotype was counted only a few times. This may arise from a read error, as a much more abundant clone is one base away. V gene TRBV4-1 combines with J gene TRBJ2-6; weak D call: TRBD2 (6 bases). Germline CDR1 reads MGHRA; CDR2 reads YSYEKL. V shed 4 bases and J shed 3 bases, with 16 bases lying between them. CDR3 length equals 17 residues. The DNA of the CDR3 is TGCGCCAGCAGCCTAGCCCCTGGAGGGTTTGGGGCCAACGTCCTGACTTTC. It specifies CASSLAPGGFGANVLTF.

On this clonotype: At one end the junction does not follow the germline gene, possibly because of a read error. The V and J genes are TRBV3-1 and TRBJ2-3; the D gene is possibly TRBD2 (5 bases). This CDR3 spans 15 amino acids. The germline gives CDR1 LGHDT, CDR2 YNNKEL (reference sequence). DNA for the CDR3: TGTGCCAGCAGCCAACCAGGACTGCTCACTAATACGCGGTATTTT. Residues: CASSQPGLLTNTRYF.

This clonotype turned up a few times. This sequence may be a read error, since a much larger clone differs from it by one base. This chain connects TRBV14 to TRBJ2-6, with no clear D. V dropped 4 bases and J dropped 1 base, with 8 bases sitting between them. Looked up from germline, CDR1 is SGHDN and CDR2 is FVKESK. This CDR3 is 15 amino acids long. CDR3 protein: CASSPVLSGANVLTF. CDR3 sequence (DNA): TGTGCCAGCAGCCCAGTGTTGTCTGGGGCCAACGTCCTGACTTTC.

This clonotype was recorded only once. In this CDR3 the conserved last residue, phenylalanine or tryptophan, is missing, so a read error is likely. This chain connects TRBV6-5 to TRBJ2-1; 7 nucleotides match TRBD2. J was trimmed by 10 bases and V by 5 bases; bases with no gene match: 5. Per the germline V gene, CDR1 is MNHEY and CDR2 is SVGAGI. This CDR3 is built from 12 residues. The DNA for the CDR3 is TGTGCCAGCAGTCTCGGGGAGGGAGAGCAGTTCCTC. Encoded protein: CASSLGEGEQFL.

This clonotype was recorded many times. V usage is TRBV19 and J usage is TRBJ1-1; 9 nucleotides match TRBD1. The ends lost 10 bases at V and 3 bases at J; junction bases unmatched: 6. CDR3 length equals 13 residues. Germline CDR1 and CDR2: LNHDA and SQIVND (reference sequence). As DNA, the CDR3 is TGTGCCACCGGACAGGGGTCGCACACTGAAGCTTTCTTT. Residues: CATGQGSHTEAFF.

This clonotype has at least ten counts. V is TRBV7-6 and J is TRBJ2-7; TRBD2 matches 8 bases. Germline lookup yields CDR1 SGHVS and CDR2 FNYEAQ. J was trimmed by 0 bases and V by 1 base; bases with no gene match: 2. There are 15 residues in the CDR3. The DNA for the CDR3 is TGTGCCAGCAGCTTAGTAGCGGGGAGCTCCTACGAGCAGTACTTC. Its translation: CASSLVAGSSYEQYF.

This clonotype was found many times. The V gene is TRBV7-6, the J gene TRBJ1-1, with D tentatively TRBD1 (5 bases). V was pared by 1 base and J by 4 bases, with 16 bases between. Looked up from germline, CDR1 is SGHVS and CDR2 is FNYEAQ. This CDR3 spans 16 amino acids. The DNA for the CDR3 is TGTGCCAGCAGCTTAGGTGGGCAGGGTAGTGGCACTGAAGCTTTCTTT. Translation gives CASSLGGQGSGTEAFF.

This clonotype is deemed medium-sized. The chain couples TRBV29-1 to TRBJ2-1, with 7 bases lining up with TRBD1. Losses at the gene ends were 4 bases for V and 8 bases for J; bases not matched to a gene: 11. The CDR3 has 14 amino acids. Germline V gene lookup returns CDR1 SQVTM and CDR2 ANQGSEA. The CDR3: CSVVGPGTEDEQFF. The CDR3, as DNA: TGCAGCGTTGTTGGACCCGGGACAGAGGATGAGCAGTTCTTC.

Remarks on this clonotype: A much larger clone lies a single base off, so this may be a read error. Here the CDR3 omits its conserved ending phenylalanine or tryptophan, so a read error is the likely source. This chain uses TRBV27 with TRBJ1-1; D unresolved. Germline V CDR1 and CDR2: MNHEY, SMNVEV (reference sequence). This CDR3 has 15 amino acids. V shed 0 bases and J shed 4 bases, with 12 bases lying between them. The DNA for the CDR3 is TGTGCCAGCAGTTTATCGACCGAAGGGATCACTGAAGCTTTCTCT. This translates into CASSLSTEGITEAFS.

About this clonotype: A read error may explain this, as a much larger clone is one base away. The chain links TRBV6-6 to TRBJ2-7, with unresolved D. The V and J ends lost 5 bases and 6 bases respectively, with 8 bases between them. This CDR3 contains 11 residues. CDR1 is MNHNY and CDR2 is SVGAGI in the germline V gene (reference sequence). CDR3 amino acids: CASSQTCEQYF. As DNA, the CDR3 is TGTGCCAGCAGTCAAACCTGCGAGCAGTACTTC.

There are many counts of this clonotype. The CDR3 sequence: CSGKTGDSYNEQFF. The CDR3, as DNA: TGCAGCGGGAAGACAGGGGACTCCTACAATGAGCAGTTCTTC. This chain links TRBV29-1 with TRBJ2-1; 8 bases fit TRBD1. Trimming removed 7 bases from V and 0 bases from J; junction bases left unmatched: 5. In germline, CDR1 is SQVTM, CDR2 ANQGSEA. This CDR3 region has 14 residues.

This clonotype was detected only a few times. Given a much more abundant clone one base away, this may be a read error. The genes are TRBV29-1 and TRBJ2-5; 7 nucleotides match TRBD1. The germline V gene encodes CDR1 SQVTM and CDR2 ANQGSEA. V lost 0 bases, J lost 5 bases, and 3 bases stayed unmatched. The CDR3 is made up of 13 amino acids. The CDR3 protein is CSVEETGVETQYF. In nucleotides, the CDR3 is TGCAGCGTTGAAGAAACAGGGGTCGAGACCCAGTACTTC. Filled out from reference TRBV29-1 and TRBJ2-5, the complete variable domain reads SAVISQKPSRDICQRGTSLTIQCQVDSQVTMMFWYRQQPGQSLTLIATANQGSEATYESGFVIDKFPISRPNLTFSTLTVSNMSPEDSSIYLCSVEETGVETQYFGPGTRLLVL.

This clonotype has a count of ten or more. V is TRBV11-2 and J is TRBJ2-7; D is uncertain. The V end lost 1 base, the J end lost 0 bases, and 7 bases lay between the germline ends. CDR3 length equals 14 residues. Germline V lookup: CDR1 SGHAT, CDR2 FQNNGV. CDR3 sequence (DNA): TGTGCCAGCAGCTTAGGTGTGGGCTCCTACGAGCAGTACTTC. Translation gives CASSLGVGSYEQYF.

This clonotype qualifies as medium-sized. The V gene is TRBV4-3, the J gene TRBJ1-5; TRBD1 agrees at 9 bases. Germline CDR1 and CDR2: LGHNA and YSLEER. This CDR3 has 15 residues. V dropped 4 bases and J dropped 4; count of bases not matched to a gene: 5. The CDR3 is CASSRDRGMNQPQHF. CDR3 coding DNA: TGCGCCAGCAGCCGAGACAGGGGGATGAATCAGCCCCAGCATTTT.

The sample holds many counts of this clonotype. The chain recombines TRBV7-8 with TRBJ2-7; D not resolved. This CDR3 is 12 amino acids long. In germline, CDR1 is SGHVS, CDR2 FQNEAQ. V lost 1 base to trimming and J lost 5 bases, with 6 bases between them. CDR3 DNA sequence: TGTGCCAGCAGCTTAGGTTCGGACGAGCAGTACTTC. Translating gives CASSLGSDEQYF. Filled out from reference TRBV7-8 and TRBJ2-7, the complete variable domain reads GAGVSQSPRYKVAKRGQDVALRCDPISGHVSLFWYQQALGQGPEFLTYFQNEAQLDKSGLPSDRFFAERPEGSVSTLKIQRTQQEDSAVYLCASSLGSDEQYFGPGTRLTVT.

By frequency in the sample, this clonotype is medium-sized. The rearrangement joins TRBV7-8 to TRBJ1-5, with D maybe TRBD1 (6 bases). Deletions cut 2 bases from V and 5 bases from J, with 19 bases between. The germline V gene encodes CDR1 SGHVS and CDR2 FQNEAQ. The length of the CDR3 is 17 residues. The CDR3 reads CASSLLSSGAFDQPQHF. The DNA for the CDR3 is TGTGCCAGCAGCTTACTCTCGTCAGGGGCATTCGATCAGCCCCAGCATTTT.

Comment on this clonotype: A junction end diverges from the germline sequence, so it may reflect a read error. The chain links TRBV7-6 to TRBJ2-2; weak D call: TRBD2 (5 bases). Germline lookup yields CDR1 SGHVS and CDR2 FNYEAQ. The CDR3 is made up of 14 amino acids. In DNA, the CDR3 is TGTGCCAGCAGCTCAGCGCTGCTGTCCGGGGAGCTGGTTTTT. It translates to CASSSALLSGELVF.

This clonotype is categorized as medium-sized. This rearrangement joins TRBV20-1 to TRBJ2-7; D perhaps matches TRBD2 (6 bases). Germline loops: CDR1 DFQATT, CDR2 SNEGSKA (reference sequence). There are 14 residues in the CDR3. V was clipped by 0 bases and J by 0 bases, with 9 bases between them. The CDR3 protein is CSARDAGTSYEQYF. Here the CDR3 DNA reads TGCAGTGCTAGAGACGCGGGAACCTCCTACGAGCAGTACTTC.

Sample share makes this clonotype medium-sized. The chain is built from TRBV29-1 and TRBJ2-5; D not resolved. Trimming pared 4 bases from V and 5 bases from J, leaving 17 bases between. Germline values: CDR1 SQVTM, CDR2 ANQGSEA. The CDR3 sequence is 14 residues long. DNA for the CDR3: TGCAGCGTTGTGGTACAAACCATGGGGGAGACCCAGTACTTC. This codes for CSVVVQTMGETQYF.

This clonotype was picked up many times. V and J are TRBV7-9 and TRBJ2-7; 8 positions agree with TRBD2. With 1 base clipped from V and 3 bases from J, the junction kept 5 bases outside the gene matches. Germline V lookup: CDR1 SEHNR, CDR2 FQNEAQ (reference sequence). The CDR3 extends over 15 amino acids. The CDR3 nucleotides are TGTGCCAGCAGCTTAGTACCCGGGACTAGCTACGAGCAGTACTTC. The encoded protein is CASSLVPGTSYEQYF.

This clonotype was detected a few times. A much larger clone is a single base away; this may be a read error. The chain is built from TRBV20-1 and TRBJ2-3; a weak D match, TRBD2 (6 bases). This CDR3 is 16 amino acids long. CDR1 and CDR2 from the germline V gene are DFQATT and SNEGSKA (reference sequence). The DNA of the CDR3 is TGCAGTGCTAGTCCCATCGGGGGACCTAGCACAGATACGCGGTATTTT. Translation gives CSASPIGGPSTDTRYF.

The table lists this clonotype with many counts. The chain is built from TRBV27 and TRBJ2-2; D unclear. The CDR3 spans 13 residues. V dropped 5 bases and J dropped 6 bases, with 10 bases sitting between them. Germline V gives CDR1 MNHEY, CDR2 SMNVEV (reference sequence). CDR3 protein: CASSLVFSGELFF. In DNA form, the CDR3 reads TGTGCCAGCAGTCTTGTATTTTCCGGGGAGCTGTTTTTT.

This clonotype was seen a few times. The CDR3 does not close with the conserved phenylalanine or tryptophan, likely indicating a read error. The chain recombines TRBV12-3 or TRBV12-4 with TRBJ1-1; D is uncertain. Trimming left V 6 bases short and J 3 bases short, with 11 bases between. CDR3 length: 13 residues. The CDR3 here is CASSPLWDTEAFS. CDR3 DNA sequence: TGTGCCAGCAGCCCGCTGTGGGACACTGAAGCTTTCTCT.

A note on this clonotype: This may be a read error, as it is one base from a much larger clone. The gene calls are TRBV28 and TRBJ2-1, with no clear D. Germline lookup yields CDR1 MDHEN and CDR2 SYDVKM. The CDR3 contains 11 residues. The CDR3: CASSRSNKQFF. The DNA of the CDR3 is TGTGCCAGCAGCCGATCCAATAAGCAGTTCTTC.